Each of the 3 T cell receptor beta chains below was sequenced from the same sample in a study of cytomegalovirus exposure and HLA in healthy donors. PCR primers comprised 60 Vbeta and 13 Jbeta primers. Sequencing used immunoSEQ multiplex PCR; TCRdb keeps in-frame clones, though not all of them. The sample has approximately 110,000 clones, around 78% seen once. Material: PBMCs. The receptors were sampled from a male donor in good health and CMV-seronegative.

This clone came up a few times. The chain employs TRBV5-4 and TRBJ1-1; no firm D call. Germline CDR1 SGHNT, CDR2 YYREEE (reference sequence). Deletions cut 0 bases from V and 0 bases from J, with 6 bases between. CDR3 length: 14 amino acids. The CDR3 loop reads CASSLETLNTEAFF. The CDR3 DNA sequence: TGTGCCAGCAGCTTGGAGACACTGAACACTGAAGCTTTCTTT.

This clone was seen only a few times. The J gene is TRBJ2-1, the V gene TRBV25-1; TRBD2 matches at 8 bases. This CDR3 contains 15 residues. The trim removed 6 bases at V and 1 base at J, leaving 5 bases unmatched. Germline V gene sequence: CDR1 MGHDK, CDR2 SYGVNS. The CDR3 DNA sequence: TGTGCCAGCAGGGAAGGGACTAGTTCCTACAATGAGCAGTTCTTC. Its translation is CASREGTSSYNEQFF. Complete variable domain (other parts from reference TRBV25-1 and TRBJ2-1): EADIYQTPRYLVIGTGKKITLECSQTMGHDKMYWYQQDPGMELHLIHYSYGVNSTEKGDLSSESTVSRIRTEHFPLTLESARPSHTSQYLCASREGTSSYNEQFFGPGTRLTVL.

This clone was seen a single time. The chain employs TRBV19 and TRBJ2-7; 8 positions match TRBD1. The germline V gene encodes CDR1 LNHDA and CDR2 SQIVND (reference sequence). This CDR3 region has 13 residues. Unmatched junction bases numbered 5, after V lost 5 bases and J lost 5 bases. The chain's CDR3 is CASSLDRGDEQYF. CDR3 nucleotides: TGTGCCAGTAGTCTTGACAGGGGCGACGAGCAGTACTTC.